Listed below are T cell receptor beta chains from one sample, sequenced in a study of control samples from healthy donors and cancer patients. Some clones are missing from TCRdb's copy, which holds only in-frame ones; the method was immunoSEQ multiplex PCR. The top ten hold roughly an eighth of the sample, which has tens of thousands of clones, approximately 90% seen once. Sequenced material: blood. The receptor set was obtained from a woman aged 70-85 years in good health. Each CDR3 is given with its conserved first and last residue. D genes are given only for firm matches.

v_gene	d_gene	j_gene	CDR3aa
TRBV5-4	TRBD2	TRBJ2-3	CASSSKGLVTTDTQYF
TRBV2	.	TRBJ1-5	CASSGTTDSNQPQHF
TRBV6-5	TRBD1	TRBJ2-7	CASSYRETGGYEQYF
TRBV11-2	.	TRBJ1-4	CASSLGTLGGEKLFF
TRBV4-1	TRBD1	TRBJ1-1	CASSQEDRVETEAFF
TRBV11-2	.	TRBJ2-6	CASSLARDGFSGANVLTF
TRBV2	.	TRBJ1-5	CASSEAYSNQPQHF
TRBV7-9	.	TRBJ1-5	CASSPSGGGSNQPQHF
TRBV3-1/TRBV3-2	TRBD2	TRBJ2-7	CASSQEGLAGGSYEQYF
TRBV6-5	.	TRBJ2-3	CASSYSWSSTDTQYF
TRBV12-3/TRBV12-4	.	TRBJ1-2	CASKKDYGYTF
TRBV5-1	.	TRBJ2-1	CASSLTTGNEQFF
TRBV7-9	.	TRBJ2-1	CASSLSEFYNEQFF
TRBV11-2	.	TRBJ2-5	CASSPDKLGAIYF
TRBV15	TRBD1	TRBJ1-3	CATSTADRAGNTIYF
TRBV11-2	.	TRBJ1-1	CASSVDRNTEAFF
TRBV5-4	.	TRBJ1-1	CASSSGGVVNTEAFF
TRBV6-5	.	TRBJ1-1	CASSSRGVNTEAFF
TRBV11-3	.	TRBJ1-1	CASSGRHTEAFF
TRBV2	TRBD2	TRBJ2-1	CASSVSSGGPYNEQFF
TRBV2	TRBD1	TRBJ2-7	CASRRTGEGYEQYF
TRBV5-1	TRBD1	TRBJ2-2	CASSLQGAVETGELFF
TRBV20-1	.	TRBJ1-1	CSARVDTEAFF
TRBV29-1	.	TRBJ2-7	CSAYRGGGHEQYF
TRBV20-1	.	TRBJ2-2	CSARGVGELFF
TRBV20-1	.	TRBJ2-1	CSGKVNEQFF
TRBV19	TRBD1	TRBJ2-3	CASSLIQGASGTDTQYF
TRBV7-2	.	TRBJ1-2	CASSLDPTRTTIYGYTF
TRBV7-9	.	TRBJ2-3	CASSSPLGHSADTDTQYF
TRBV18	.	TRBJ2-5	CASSTPKGAKETQYF
TRBV5-1	.	TRBJ1-2	CASSVHPQEGYTF
TRBV10-2	TRBD2	TRBJ2-7	CASIDGLAGPSTHEQYF
TRBV11-2	.	TRBJ2-5	CASSFAEGLETQYF
TRBV2	.	TRBJ2-5	CASSVNRRETQYF
TRBV19	.	TRBJ1-2	CASSIEIFHGYTF
TRBV6-5	.	TRBJ1-1	CASSRRNTEAFF
TRBV5-6	.	TRBJ1-4	CASSLLVATNEKLFF
TRBV5-1	.	TRBJ1-2	CASSLDGLPDGYTF
TRBV5-1	.	TRBJ1-2	CASSRYYPGAPIGYTF
TRBV6-1	.	TRBJ1-5	CASSEWGADQPQHF